This T cell receptor (beta chain) was sequenced during a study of blood T cell repertoires in COVID-19. Study details: Samples representing acute and convalescent COVID-19 were sourced from the United States, Italy and Spain.

The CDR3 consists of 15 residues. J lost 5 bases, V lost 1 base, and 6 bases had no gene match. Per germline, CDR1 SGHTA and CDR2 FQGNSA. The data were produced by immunoSEQ multiplex PCR, yet TCRdb's version contains in-frame clones alone and is incomplete. Altogether about 200,000 clones are present, around 90% being singletons, with the ten largest covering 6.5%. The TCR sequence derives from a man in his 60s who had recovered from COVID-19. The sample was peripheral blood. The rearrangement links TRBV7-2 to TRBJ2-7; 9 bases line up with TRBD1. CDR3 sequence: CASSLGGQGRNEQYF. The CDR3 DNA follows: TGTGCCAGCAGCTTAGGGGGACAGGGTAGGAACGAGCAGTACTTC.